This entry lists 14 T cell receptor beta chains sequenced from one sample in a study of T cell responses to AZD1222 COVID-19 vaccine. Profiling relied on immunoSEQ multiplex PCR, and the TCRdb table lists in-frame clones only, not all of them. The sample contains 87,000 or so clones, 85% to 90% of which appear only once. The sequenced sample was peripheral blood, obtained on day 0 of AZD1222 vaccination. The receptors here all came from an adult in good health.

The CDR3 loop reads CASSVVQGHQPQHF. In DNA, the CDR3 is TGTGCCAGTAGTGTCGTACAGGGCCATCAGCCCCAGCATTTT. The chain joins TRBV19 to TRBJ1-5; D may be TRBD1 (6 bases). The length of the CDR3 is 14 residues. Germline V gene sequence: CDR1 LNHDA, CDR2 SQIVND (reference sequence). The V end lost 5 bases, the J end lost 5 bases, and 13 bases lay between the germline ends.

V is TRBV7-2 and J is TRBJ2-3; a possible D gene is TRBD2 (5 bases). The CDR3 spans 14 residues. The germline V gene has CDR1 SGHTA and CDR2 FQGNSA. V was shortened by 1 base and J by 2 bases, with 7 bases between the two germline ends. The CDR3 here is CASSLVGNTDTQYF. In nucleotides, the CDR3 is TGTGCCAGCAGCTTAGTCGGGAACACAGATACGCAGTATTTT.

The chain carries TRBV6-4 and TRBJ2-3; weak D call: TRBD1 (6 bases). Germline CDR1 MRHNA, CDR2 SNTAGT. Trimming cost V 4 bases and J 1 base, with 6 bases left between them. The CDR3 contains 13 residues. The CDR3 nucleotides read TGTGCCAGCAGTGGGACAGGCACAGATACGCAGTATTTT. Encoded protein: CASSGTGTDTQYF.

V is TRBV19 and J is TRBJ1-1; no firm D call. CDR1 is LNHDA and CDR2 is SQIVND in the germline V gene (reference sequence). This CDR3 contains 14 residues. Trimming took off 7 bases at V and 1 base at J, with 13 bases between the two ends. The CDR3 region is CASKSSTANTEAFF. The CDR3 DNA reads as TGTGCCAGTAAATCTTCGACGGCGAACACTGAAGCTTTCTTT.

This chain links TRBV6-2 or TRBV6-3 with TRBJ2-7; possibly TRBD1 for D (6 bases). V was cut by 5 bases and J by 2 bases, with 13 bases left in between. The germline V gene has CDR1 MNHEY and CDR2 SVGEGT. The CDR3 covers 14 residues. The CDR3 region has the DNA TGTGCCAGCAGTCTCGGACAGTACCCCTACGAGCAGTACTTC. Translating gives CASSLGQYPYEQYF.

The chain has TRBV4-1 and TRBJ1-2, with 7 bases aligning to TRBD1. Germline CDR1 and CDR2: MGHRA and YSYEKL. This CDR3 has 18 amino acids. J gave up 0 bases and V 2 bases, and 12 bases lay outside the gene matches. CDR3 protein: CASSQPRDRGGTNYGYTF. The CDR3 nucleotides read TGCGCCAGCAGCCAACCCCGGGACAGAGGAGGAACTAACTATGGCTACACCTTC.

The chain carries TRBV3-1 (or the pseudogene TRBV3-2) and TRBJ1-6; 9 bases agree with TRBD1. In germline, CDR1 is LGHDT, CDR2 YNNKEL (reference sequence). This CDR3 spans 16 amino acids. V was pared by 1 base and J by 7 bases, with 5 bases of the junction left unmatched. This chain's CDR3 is CASSQVTGTGNSPLHF. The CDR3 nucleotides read TGTGCCAGCAGCCAAGTAACCGGGACAGGGAATTCACCCCTCCACTTT.

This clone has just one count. The CDR3 region has the DNA TGTGCCAGCAGTCGACAGGCGGACACTGAAGCTTTCTTT. This translates into CASSRQADTEAFF. The chain joins TRBV6-5 to TRBJ1-1, with D tentatively TRBD1 (6 bases). Trimming took 5 bases from V and 3 from J, leaving 10 bases between them. Germline V gene data show CDR1 as MNHEY and CDR2 as SVGAGI. The CDR3 has 13 residues.

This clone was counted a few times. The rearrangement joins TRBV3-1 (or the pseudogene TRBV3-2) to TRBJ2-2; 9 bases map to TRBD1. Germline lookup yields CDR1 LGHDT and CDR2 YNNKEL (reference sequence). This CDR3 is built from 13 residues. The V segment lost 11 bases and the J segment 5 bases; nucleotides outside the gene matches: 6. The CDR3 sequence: CAPRDRATGELFF. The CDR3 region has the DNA TGTGCCCCCAGGGACAGGGCAACCGGGGAGCTGTTTTTT.

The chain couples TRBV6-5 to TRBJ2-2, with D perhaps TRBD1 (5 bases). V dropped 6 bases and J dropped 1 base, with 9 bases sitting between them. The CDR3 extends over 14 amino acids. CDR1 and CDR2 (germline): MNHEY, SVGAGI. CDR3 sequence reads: CASRWQGNTGELFF. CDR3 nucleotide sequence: TGTGCCAGCAGGTGGCAGGGGAACACCGGGGAGCTGTTTTTT.

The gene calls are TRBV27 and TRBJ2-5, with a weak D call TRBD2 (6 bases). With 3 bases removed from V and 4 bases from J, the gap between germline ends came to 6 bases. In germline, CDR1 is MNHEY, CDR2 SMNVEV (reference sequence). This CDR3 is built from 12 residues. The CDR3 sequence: CASSFGGETQYF. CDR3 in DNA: TGTGCCAGCAGTTTCGGGGGAGAGACCCAGTACTTC.

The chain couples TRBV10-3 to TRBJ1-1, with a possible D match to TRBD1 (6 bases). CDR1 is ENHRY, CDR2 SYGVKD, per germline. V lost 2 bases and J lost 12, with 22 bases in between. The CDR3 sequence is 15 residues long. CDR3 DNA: TGTGCCATCAGTGAGGGCATAGGGGGGGGCGCGTTTACTTTCTTT. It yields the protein CAISEGIGGGAFTFF.

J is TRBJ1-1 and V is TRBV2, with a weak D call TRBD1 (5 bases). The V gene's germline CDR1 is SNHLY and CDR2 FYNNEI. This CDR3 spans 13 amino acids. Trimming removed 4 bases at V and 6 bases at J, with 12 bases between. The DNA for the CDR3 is TGTGCCAGCAGTGGGGGAGTGGGGGCTGAAGCTTTCTTT. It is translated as CASSGGVGAEAFF. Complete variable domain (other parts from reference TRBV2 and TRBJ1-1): EPEVTQTPSHQVTQMGQEVILRCVPISNHLYFYWYRQILGQKVEFLVSFYNNEISEKSEIFDDQFSVERPDGSNFTLKIRSTKLEDSAMYFCASSGGVGAEAFFGQGTRLTVV.

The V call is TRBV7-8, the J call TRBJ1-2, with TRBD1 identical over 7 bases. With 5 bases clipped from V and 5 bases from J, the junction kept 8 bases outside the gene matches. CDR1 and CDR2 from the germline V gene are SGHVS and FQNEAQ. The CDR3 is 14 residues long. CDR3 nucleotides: TGTGCCAGCAGCGCCTCCGGGACAGCATATGGCTACACCTTC. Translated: CASSASGTAYGYTF.